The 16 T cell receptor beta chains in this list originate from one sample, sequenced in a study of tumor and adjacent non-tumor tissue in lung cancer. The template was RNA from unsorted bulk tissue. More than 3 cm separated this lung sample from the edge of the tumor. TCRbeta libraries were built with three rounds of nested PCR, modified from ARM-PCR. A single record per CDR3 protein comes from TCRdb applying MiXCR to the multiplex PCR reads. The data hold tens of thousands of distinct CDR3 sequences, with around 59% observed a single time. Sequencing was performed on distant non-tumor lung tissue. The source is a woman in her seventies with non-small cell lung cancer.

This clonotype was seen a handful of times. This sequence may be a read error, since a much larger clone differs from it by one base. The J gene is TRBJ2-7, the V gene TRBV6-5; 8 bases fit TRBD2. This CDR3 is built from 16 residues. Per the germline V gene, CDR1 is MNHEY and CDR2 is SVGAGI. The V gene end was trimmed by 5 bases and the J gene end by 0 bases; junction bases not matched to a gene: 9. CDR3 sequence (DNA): TGTGCCAGCAGTGCTCTTGATAGCGGGAACTCCTACGAGCAGTACTTC. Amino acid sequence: CASSALDSGNSYEQYF.

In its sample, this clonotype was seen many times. The CDR3 loop is CASSQTSGYEQYF. CDR3 bases: TGTGCCAGCAGCCAAACAAGCGGCTACGAGCAGTACTTC. The chain couples TRBV4-2 to TRBJ2-7; maybe TRBD2 (5 bases). The V and J ends lost 2 bases and 3 bases respectively, with 8 bases between them. This CDR3 is built from 13 residues. Germline V gives CDR1 LGHNA, CDR2 YNFKEQ.

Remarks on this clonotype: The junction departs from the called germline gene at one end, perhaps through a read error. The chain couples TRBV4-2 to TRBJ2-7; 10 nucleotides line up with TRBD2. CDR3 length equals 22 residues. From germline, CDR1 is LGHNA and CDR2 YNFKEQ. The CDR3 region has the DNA TGTGCCATCAGCCAAGCTTTCATCAGATTACTAGCGGGATTACCGAGCCCCTACGAGCAGTACTTC. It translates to CAISQAFIRLLAGLPSPYEQYF.

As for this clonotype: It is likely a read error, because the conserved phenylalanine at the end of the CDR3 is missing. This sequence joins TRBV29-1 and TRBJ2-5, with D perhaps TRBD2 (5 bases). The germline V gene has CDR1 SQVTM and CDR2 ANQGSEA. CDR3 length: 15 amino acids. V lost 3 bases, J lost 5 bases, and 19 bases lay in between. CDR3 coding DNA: TGCAGCGTTGACCTCGTTAGAGGGTGTCTGGAGACCCAGTACATC. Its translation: CSVDLVRGCLETQYI.

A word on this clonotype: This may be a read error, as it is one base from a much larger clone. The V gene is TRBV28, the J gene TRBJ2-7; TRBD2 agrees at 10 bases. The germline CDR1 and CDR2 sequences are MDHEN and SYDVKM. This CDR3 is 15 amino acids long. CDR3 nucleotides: TGTGTCAGCAGTTCCACTAGCGGGACGTCCTACGAGCAGTACTTC. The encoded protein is CVSSSTSGTSYEQYF.

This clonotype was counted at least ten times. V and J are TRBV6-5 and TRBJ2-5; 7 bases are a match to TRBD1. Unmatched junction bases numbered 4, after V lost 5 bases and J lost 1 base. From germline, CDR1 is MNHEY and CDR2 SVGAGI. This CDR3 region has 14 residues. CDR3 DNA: TGTGCCAGCAGTCCCCGGGACAGCCAAGAGACCCAGTACTTC. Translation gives CASSPRDSQETQYF.

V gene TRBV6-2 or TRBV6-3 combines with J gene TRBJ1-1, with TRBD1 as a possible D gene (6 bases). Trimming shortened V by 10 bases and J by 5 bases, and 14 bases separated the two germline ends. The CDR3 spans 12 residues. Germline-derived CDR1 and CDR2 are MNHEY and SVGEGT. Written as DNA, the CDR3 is TGTGCCACCCTCGGGGGGCCTACTGAAGCTTTCTTT. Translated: CATLGGPTEAFF.

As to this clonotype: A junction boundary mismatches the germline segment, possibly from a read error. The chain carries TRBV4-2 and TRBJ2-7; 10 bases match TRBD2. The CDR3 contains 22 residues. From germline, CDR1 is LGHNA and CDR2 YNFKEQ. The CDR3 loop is CACSQVFIRLLAGLSNSYEQYF. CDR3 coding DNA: TGTGCCTGCAGCCAAGTTTTCATCAGATTACTAGCGGGATTATCGAACTCCTACGAGCAGTACTTC.

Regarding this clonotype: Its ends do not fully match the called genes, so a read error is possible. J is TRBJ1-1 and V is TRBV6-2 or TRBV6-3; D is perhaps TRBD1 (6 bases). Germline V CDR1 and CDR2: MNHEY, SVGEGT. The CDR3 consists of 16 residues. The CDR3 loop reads CASGYSLSGWDTEAFF. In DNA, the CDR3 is TGTGCCAGCGGTTACTCGTTGTCAGGATGGGACACTGAAGCTTTCTTC.

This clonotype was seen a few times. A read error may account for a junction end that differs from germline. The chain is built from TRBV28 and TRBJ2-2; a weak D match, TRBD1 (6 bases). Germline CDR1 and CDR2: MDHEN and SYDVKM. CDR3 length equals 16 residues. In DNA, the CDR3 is TGTACCAGCACCAATGACAGGCTGGAGAGGACCGGGGAGCTGTTTTTT. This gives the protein CTSTNDRLERTGELFF.

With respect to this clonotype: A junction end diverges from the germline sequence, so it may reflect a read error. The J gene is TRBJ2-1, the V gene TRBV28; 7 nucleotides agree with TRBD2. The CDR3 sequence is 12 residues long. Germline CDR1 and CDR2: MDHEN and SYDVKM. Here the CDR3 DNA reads TGTCCCAGCAGTAGGGGTCTAGCGGTAGGGTTCTTC. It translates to CPSSRGLAVGFF.

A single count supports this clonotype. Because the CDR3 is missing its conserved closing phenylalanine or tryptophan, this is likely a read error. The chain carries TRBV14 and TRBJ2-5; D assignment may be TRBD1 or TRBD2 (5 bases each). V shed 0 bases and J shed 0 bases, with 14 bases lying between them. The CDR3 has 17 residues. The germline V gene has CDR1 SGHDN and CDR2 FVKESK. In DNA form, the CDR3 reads TGTGCCAGCAGCCAAGATCAAAGTTGGGGGTACCAAGAGACCCAGTACCTC. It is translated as CASSQDQSWGYQETQYL.

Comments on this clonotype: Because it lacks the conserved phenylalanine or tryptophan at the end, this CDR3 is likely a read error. CDR3 in amino acids: CASSFTSGTTDTQYL. Here the CDR3 DNA reads TGTGCCAGCAGTTTCACTAGCGGTACCACAGATACACAGTATTTG. The chain recombines TRBV11-2 with TRBJ2-3; 8 positions agree with TRBD2. The germline V gene has CDR1 SGHAT and CDR2 FQNNGV. This CDR3 is built from 15 residues.

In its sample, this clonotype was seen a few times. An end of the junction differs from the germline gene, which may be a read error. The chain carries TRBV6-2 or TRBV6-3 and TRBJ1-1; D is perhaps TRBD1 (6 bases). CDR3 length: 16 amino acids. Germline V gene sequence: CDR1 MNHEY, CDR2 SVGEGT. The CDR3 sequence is CASSINDGTTNTEAFF. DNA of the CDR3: TGTGCCAGCAGTATCAACGACGGGACAACTAACACTGAAGCTTTCTTC.

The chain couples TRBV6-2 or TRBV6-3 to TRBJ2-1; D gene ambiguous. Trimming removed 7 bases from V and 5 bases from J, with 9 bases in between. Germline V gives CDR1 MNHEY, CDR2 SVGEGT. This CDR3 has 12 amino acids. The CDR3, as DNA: TGTGCCAGCATCTACTCACACAATGAGCAGTTCTTC. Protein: CASIYSHNEQFF.

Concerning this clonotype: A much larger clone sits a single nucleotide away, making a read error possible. The CDR3 loop is CASSQDPHEQLF. The CDR3 DNA follows: TGTGCCAGCAGTCAAGACCCGCATGAGCAGCTCTTC. The gene calls are TRBV6-5 and TRBJ2-1; D unclear. Germline loops: CDR1 MNHEY, CDR2 SVGAGI. The CDR3 is 12 amino acids.